Listed below are T cell receptor beta chains from one sample, sequenced in a study of regulatory T cells in long-lasting Graves disease. TCRdb passed the multiplex PCR reads through MiXCR, listing each CDR3 protein once. Of more than 350,000 distinct CDR3 sequences listed, under 15% are singletons. The sample was also reused in another study, on T cells in Graves' hyperthyroidism and ophthalmopathy.

Material: peripheral blood mononuclear cells (PBMCs), obtained at new diagnosis, from a patient treated with antithyroid drugs. The source of these receptors is a woman under 40 with Graves disease. CDR3s leave out the opening cysteine and the closing phenylalanine or tryptophan. Fields, in order: V gene, J gene, CDR3 protein.

v_call: TRBV3-1
j_call: TRBJ1-1
cdr3_aa: ASSQGAGRTEAF

v_call: TRBV30
j_call: TRBJ1-1
cdr3_aa: AWSVGGTGGSRTEAF

v_call: TRBV28
j_call: TRBJ2-4
cdr3_aa: ASSSGPASKNIQY

v_call: TRBV19
j_call: TRBJ2-7
cdr3_aa: ASASRAGAAHEQY

v_call: TRBV12-3/TRBV12-4
j_call: TRBJ2-3
cdr3_aa: ASSPRGQGSDTQY

v_call: TRBV9
j_call: TRBJ2-1
cdr3_aa: ASNGVEGYNEQF

v_call: TRBV20-1
j_call: TRBJ2-4
cdr3_aa: SARRPRGLNIQY

v_call: TRBV28
j_call: TRBJ1-3
cdr3_aa: ASSFGQAIGNTIY

v_call: TRBV7-7
j_call: TRBJ2-5
cdr3_aa: ASSPTSGAQETQY

v_call: TRBV5-6
j_call: TRBJ2-5
cdr3_aa: ASSLGGGGGQETQY

v_call: TRBV7-3
j_call: TRBJ1-3
cdr3_aa: ASSLATGNTIY

v_call: TRBV4-2
j_call: TRBJ2-5
cdr3_aa: ASSQERKWYGDEETQY

v_call: TRBV29-1
j_call: TRBJ2-3
cdr3_aa: SASGLARVTDTQY

v_call: TRBV7-3
j_call: TRBJ1-2
cdr3_aa: ASSLSGRGSHYGYT

v_call: TRBV24-1
j_call: TRBJ2-3
cdr3_aa: ATSDAPGRYTQY

v_call: TRBV27
j_call: TRBJ2-7
cdr3_aa: ASSSGTSGRGYEQY

v_call: TRBV7-6
j_call: TRBJ2-1
cdr3_aa: ASSLTAPSNYNEQF

v_call: TRBV24-1
j_call: NA
cdr3_aa: ATSDQAYGTQY

v_call: TRBV27
j_call: TRBJ2-1
cdr3_aa: ASSFLFRDGYNEQF

v_call: TRBV5-6
j_call: TRBJ1-1
cdr3_aa: ASSVGTPSNTEAF

v_call: TRBV12-3/TRBV12-4
j_call: TRBJ1-1
cdr3_aa: ASSDHYRGKALTEAF

v_call: TRBV10-1
j_call: TRBJ2-7
cdr3_aa: ASSDDGLQY

v_call: TRBV28
j_call: TRBJ2-1
cdr3_aa: ASSLPGLESYEQF

v_call: TRBV2
j_call: TRBJ1-5
cdr3_aa: ASMRSNQPQH

v_call: TRBV11-2
j_call: TRBJ2-3
cdr3_aa: ASSPRQDSTQY

v_call: TRBV9
j_call: TRBJ2-2
cdr3_aa: ASSVVPSARGSGELF

v_call: TRBV11-3
j_call: TRBJ2-2
cdr3_aa: ASSFSAGRHTGELF

v_call: TRBV7-3
j_call: TRBJ2-1
cdr3_aa: ASSLTTTSGQF